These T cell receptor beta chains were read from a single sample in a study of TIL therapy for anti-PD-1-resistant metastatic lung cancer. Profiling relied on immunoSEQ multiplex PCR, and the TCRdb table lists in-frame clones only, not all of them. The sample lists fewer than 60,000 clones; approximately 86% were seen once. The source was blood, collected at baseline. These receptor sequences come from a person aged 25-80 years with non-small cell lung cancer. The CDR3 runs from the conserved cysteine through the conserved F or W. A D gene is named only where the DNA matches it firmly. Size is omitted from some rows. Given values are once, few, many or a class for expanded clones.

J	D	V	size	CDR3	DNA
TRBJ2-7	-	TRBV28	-	CASNWRGRNYEQYF	TGTGCCAGCAATTGGAGGGGGCGTAACTACGAGCAGTACTTC
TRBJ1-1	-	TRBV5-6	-	CASSHPANTEAFF	TGTGCCAGCAGTCACCCAGCGAACACTGAAGCTTTCTTT
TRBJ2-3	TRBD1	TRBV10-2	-	CASTIPGQSLTDTQYF	TGCGCCAGCACCATACCGGGACAGAGTCTCACAGATACGCAGTATTTT
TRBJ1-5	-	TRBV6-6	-	CASSYGTVSNQPQHF	TGTGCCAGCAGTTACGGGACGGTTAGCAATCAGCCCCAGCATTTT
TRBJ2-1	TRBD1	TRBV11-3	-	CASSRQGVGNEQFF	TGTGCCAGCAGCAGACAGGGGGTAGGAAATGAGCAGTTCTTC
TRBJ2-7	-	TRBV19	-	CASSTLPGEGYEQYF	TGTGCCAGTAGTACCCTCCCTGGGGAAGGCTACGAGCAGTACTTC
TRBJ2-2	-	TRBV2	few	CASTGLTHTGELFF	TGTGCCAGCACAGGGCTGACCCACACCGGGGAGCTGTTTTTT
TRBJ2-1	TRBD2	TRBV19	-	CASSRLAGNNEQFF	TGTGCCAGTAGCCGACTAGCGGGCAACAATGAGCAGTTCTTC
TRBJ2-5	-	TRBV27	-	CASSLFGTTRATQYF	TGTGCCAGCAGTTTATTTGGGACAACAAGAGCGACCCAGTACTTC
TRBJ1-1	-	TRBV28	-	CASSLRGTEAFF	TGTGCCAGCAGTTTAAGGGGAACTGAAGCTTTCTTT
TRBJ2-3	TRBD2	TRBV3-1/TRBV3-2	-	CASSQKAGGGADTQYF	TGTGCCAGCAGCCAAAAAGCGGGAGGTGGGGCAGATACGCAGTATTTT
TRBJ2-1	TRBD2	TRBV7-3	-	CASSPRGGTSGTNEQFF	TGTGCCAGCAGCCCCCGAGGTGGGACTAGCGGGACCAATGAGCAGTTCTTC
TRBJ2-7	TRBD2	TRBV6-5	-	CASRSTSGGTYEQYF	TGTGCCAGCAGATCAACTAGCGGGGGGACCTACGAGCAGTACTTC
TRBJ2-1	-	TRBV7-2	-	CASKTGPQVGNEQFF	TGTGCCAGCAAAACCGGGCCCCAAGTAGGGAATGAGCAGTTCTTC
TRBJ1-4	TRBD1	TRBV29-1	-	CSVAGQGFEKLFF	TGCAGCGTTGCCGGACAGGGGTTTGAAAAACTGTTTTTT
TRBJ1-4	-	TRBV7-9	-	CASSSNREEDEKLFF	TGTGCCAGCAGCTCCAACAGGGAAGAGGATGAAAAACTGTTTTTT
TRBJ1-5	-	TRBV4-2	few	CASSQEGRVNGNQPQHF	TGTGCCAGCAGCCAAGAAGGGCGAGTTAATGGCAATCAGCCCCAGCATTTT
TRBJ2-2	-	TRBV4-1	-	CASSLGGTFTGELFF	TGCGCCAGCAGCCTTGGTGGCACCTTCACCGGGGAGCTGTTTTTT
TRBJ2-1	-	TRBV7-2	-	CASSLSRNEQFF	TGTGCCAGCAGCCTCTCTAGGAATGAGCAGTTCTTC
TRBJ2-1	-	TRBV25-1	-	CASSEYGTHEQFF	TGTGCCAGCAGTGAATACGGGACACATGAGCAGTTCTTC
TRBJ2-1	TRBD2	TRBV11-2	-	CASSSSRLAGHEQFF	TGTGCCAGCAGCTCCTCAAGACTAGCGGGACACGAGCAGTTCTTC
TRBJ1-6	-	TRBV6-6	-	CASSLSTENNSPLHF	TGTGCCAGCAGTTTGTCAACAGAAAATAATTCACCCCTCCACTTT
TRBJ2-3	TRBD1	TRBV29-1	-	CSVDGTDSTDTQYF	TGCAGCGTTGATGGGACAGATAGCACAGATACGCAGTATTTT
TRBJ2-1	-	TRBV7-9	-	CASSLGAYPGWEQFF	TGTGCCAGCAGCTTAGGGGCCTACCCGGGTTGGGAGCAGTTCTTC
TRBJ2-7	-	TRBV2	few	CASSEDSGSFYEQYF	TGTGCCAGCAGTGAAGATTCAGGGTCATTCTACGAGCAGTACTTC
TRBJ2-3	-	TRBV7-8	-	CASSREKSSFTQYF	TGTGCCAGCAGCCGAGAGAAATCTAGCTTTACGCAGTATTTT